Sequencing of this TCR beta chain was carried out in a study of siplizumab effects on memory and regulatory T cells. Here immunoSEQ multiplex PCR was the method, and the copy in TCRdb shows in-frame clones only, minus some. The repertoire holds around 100,000 clones, 91% seen once, with 0.15% in the top ten. A note on this clone: No antigen is known for it.

Study-wide findings and caveats: A mean of about 70% of mappable alloreactive CD4+ clones were Treg-derived with siplizumab, compared with 26.9% in controls. Naive T cells were seemingly more diverse than memory cells, and major contributions to the alloresponse seemed to be made by them.

The length of the CDR3 is 17 residues. Germline V gene sequence: CDR1 SGHRS, CDR2 YFSETQ. J lost 2 bases, V lost 0 bases, and 8 bases had no gene match. Source material: CD4+ T cells sorted from blood. The chain is built from TRBV5-1 and TRBJ2-7; 10 nucleotides match TRBD2. This TCR came from a human donor in good health. The CDR3 DNA reads TGCGCCAGCAGCTTGGCGGCTAGCGGGGGAACGGCCTACGAGCAGTACTTC. It encodes CASSLAASGGTAYEQYF.